This T cell receptor beta chain was sequenced for a study of cytomegalovirus exposure and HLA in healthy donors. Looking at the study overall: Prior work identified about 120 million unique TCR beta sequences in approximately 200 million T cells.

Primers included in the PCR were 60 Vbeta and 13 Jbeta primers. Only in-frame clones appear in the TCRdb table, and some are missing; sequencing was by immunoSEQ multiplex PCR. In the table there are some 160,000 clones, almost 80% of which are singletons. When sampled, the donors appeared nominally healthy, though they likely had unrecorded immune exposures. Regarding this clone: What it recognizes is unknown.

Findings and limits, study-wide: Across donors, sequencing depth was assumed by presence/absence analyses to be roughly uniform. Most TCR sequences showed up rarely, but some public TCRs showed up in many donors.

The sample taken for sequencing was PBMCs. The TCR originated in a woman aged 30 to 39 in good health and CMV-seronegative.

CDR3 sequence: CAWSVQEGSLNQPQHF. DNA for the CDR3: TGTGCCTGGAGTGTACAAGAGGGTAGCCTCAATCAGCCCCAGCATTTT. The chain combines TRBV30 with TRBJ1-5; D remains unclear. V was shortened by 0 bases and J by 3 bases, with 15 bases between the two germline ends. CDR1 is GTSNPN and CDR2 is SVGIG in the germline V gene (reference sequence). CDR3 length equals 16 residues. The full variable domain, in which reference TRBV30 and TRBJ1-5 provide the parts outside the CDR3, is SQTIHQWPATLVQPVGSPLSLECTVEGTSNPNLYWYRQAAGRGLQLLFYSVGIGQISSEVPQNLSASRPQDRQFILSSKKLLLSDSGFYLCAWSVQEGSLNQPQHFGDGTRLSIL.